Here is one TCR beta chain with its context. Its specificity is not known. These data belong to a study of cytomegalovirus exposure and HLA in healthy donors. Notes on the study in general: Reportedly, cytomegalovirus status was diagnosed with high sensitivity and specificity. TCR beta V- and J-gene trimming was later associated with a missense DCLRE1C variant.

CDR1 and CDR2 from the germline V gene are SGHDT and YYEEEE. V lost 0 bases and J lost 6, with 9 bases in between. The CDR3 runs 14 residues. With 60 Vbeta and 13 Jbeta primers, the PCR was carried out. Authors' methods: A follow-up analysis tallied about 80 million unique TCR beta chains, some 9.9 million shared. Profiled with immunoSEQ multiplex PCR; TCRdb holds only in-frame clones, not every one. The V and J calls and the clone size are those of that table, but D and trimming were determined from the DNA. The table lists about 160,000 clones, 82% of them singletons, with about 1.6% in the top ten. Healthy bone marrow donors formed the donor group.

The rearrangement uses TRBV5-6 and TRBJ1-4, with no clear D. This TCR came from a girl aged 5 to 17 in good health and CMV-seropositive. The sample was PBMCs. The CDR3 region is CASSLGREDEKLFF. The CDR3, as DNA: TGTGCCAGCAGCTTGGGAAGAGAGGATGAAAAACTGTTTTTT.